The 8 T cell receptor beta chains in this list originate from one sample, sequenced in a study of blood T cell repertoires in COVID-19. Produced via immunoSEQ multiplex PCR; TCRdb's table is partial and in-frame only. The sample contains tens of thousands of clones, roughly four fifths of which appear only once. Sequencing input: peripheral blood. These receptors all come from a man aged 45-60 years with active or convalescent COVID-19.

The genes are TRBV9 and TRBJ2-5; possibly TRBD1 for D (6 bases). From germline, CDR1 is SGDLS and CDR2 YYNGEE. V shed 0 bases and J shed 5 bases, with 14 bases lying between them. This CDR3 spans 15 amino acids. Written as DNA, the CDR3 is TGTGCCAGCAGCGTAGAGGTAGGCAGGGGCGAGACCCAGTACTTC. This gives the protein CASSVEVGRGETQYF. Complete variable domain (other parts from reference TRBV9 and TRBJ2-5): DSGVTQTPKHLITATGQRVTLRCSPRSGDLSVYWYQQSLDQGLQFLIQYYNGEERAKGNILERFSAQQFPDLHSELNLSSLELGDSALYFCASSVEVGRGETQYFGPGTRLLVL.

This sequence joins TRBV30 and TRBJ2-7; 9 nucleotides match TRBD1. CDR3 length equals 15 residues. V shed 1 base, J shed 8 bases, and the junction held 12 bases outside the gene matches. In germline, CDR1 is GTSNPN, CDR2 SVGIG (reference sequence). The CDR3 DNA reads TGTGCCTGGAGTGCCAGGACAGGGGCCACCCTGCAGCAGTACTTC. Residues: CAWSARTGATLQQYF.

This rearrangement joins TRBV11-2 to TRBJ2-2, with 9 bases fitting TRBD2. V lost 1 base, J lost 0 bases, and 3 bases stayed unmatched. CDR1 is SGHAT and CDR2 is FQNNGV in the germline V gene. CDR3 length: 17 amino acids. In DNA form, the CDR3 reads TGTGCCAGCAGCTTAGTAGCGGGGGTAACGAACACCGGGGAGCTGTTTTTT. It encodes CASSLVAGVTNTGELFF.

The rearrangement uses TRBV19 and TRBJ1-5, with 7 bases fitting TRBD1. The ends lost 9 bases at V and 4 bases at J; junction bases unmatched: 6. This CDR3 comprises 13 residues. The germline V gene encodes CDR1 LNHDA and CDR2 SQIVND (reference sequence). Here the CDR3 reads CASTPTGNQPQHF. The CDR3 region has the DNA TGTGCCAGCACCCCGACAGGGAATCAGCCCCAGCATTTT. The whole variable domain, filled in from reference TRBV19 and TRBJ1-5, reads DGGITQSPKYLFRKEGQNVTLSCEQNLNHDAMYWYRQDPGQGLRLIYYSQIVNDFQKGDIAEGYSVSREKKESFPLTVTSAQKNPTAFYLCASTPTGNQPQHFGDGTRLSIL.

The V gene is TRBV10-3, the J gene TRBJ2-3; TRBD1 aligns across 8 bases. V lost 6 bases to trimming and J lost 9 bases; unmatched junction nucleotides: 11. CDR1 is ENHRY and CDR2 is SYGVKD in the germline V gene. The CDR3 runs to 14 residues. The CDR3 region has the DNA TGTGCCATCAGCCCCGACAGGGGAGAGGGCACGCAGTATTTT. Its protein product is CAISPDRGEGTQYF.

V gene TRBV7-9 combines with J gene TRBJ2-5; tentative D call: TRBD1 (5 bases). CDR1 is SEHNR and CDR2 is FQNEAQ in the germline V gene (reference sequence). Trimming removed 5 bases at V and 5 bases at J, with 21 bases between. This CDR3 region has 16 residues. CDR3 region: CASSPRHKGQGETQYF. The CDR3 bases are TGTGCCAGCAGCCCCAGGCATAAGGGCCAGGGTGAGACCCAGTACTTC.

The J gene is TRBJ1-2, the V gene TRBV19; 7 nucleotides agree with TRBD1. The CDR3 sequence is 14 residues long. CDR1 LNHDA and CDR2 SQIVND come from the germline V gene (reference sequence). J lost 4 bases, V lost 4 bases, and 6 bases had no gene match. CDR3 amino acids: CASSSRGEGYGYTF. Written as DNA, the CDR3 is TGTGCCAGTAGTAGCAGGGGGGAAGGCTATGGCTACACCTTC.

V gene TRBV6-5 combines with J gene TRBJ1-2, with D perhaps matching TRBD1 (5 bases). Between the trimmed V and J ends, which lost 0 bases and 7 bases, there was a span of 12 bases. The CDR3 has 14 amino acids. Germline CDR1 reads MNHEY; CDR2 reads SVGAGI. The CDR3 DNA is TGTGCCAGCAGTTACTCATCAAAGGGGTTTGGCTACACCTTC. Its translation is CASSYSSKGFGYTF.